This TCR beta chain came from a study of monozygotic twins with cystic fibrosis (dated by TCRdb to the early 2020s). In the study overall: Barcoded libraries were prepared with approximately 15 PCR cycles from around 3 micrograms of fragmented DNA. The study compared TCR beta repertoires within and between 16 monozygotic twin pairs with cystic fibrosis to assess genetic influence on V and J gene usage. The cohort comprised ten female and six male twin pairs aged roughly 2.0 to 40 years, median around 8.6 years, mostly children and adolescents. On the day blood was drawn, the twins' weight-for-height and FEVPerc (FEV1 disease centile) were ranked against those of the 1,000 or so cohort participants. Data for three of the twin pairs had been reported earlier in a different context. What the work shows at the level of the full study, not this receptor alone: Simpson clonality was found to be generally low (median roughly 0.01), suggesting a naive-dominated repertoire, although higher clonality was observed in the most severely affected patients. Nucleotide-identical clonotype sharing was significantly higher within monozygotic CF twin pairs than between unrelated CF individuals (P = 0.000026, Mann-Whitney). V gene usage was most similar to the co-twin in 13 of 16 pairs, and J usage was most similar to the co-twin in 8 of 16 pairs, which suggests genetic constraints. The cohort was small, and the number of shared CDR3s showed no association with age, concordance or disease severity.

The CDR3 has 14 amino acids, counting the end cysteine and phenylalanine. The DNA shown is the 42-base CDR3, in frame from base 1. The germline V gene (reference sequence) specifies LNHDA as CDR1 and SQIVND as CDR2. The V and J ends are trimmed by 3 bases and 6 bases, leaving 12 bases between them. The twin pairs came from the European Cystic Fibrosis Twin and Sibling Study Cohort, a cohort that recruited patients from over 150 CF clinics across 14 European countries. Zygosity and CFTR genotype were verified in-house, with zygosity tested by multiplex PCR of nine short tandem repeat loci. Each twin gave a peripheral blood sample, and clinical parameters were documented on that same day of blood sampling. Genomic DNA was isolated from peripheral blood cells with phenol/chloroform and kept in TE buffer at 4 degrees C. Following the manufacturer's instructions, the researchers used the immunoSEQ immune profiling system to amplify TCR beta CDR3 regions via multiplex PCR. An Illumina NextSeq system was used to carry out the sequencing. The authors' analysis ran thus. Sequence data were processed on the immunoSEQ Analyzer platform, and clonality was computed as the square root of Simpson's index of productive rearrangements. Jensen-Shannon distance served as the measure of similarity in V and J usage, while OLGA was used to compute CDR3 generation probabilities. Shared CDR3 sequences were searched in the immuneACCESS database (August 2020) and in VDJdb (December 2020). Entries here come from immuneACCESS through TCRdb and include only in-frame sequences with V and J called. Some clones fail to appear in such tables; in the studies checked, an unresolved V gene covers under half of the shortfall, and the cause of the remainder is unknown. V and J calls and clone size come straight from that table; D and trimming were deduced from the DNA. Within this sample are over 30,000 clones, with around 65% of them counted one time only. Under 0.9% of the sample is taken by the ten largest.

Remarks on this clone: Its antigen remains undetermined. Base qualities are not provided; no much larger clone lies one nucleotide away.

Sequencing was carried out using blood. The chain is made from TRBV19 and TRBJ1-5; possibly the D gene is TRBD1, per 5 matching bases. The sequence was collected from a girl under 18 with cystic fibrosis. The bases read TGTGCCAGTAGTATCCGGGGCCAGACTCAGCCCCAGCATTTT. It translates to CASSIRGQTQPQHF.